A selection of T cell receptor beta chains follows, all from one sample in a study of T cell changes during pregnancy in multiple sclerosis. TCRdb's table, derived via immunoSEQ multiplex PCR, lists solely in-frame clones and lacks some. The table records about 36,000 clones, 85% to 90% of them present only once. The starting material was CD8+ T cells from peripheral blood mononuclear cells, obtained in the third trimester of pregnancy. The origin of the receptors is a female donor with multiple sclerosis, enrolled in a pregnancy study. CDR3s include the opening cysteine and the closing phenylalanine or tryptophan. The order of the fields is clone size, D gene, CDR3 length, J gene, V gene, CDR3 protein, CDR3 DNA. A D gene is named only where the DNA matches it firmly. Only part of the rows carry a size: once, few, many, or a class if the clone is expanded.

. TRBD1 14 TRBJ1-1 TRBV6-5 CASRRTGANTEAFF TGTGCCAGCAGGCGGACAGGGGCGAACACTGAAGCTTTCTTT
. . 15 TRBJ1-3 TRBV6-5 CASSYDGVSGNTIYF TGTGCCAGCAGTTACGACGGGGTCTCTGGAAACACCATATATTTT
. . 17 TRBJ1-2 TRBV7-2 CASSLPPGLAETYGYTF TGTGCCAGCAGCTTACCTCCAGGGCTGGCCGAGACCTATGGCTACACCTTC
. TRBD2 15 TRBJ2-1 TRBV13 CASSLWRGGLNEQFF TGTGCCAGCAGCTTATGGCGGGGGGGCCTCAATGAGCAGTTCTTC
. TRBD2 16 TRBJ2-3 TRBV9 CASSPEGLAGTDTQYF TGTGCCAGCAGCCCGGAGGGACTAGCGGGCACAGATACGCAGTATTTT
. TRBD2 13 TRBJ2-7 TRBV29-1 CSVDGGGKNEQYF TGCAGCGTCGACGGGGGGGGTAAGAACGAGCAGTACTTC
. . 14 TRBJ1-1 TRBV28 CASSLRGSNTEAFF TGTGCCAGCAGTTTGCGGGGGTCGAACACTGAAGCTTTCTTT
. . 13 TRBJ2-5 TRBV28 CASSLVGEETQYF TGTGCCAGCAGTTTGGTCGGGGAAGAGACCCAGTACTTC
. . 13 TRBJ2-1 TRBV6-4 CASSDSEQGEQFF TGTGCCAGCAGTGACTCGGAGCAAGGTGAGCAGTTCTTC
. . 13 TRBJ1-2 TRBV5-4 CASSLDRTYGYTF TGTGCCAGCAGCCTCGACAGAACCTATGGCTACACCTTC
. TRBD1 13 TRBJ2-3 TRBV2 CASSERGRDTQYF TGTGCCAGCAGCGAAAGGGGGCGGGATACGCAGTATTTT
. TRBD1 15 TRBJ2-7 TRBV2 CASSEAVGTGYEQYF TGTGCCAGCAGTGAAGCGGTGGGGACAGGCTACGAGCAGTACTTC
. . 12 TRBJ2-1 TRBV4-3 CASSLQYNEQFF TGCGCCAGCAGCCTTCAGTACAATGAGCAGTTCTTC
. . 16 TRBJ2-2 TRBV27 CASSAIRMVYSGELFF TGTGCCAGCAGTGCGATACGCATGGTGTATTCCGGGGAGCTGTTTTTT
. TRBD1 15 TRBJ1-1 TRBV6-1 CASRTGVGGGTEAFF TGTGCCAGCAGGACAGGGGTCGGAGGGGGCACTGAAGCTTTCTTT
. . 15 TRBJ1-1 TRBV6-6 CASTAQLMGNTEAFF TGTGCCAGCACAGCGCAGCTCATGGGGAACACTGAAGCTTTCTTT
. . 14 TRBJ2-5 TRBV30 CAWSVPSYQETQYF TGTGCCTGGAGTGTGCCTAGCTACCAAGAGACCCAGTACTTC
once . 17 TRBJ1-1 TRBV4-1 CASSQDPDWAGNTEAFF TGCGCCAGCAGCCAAGATCCCGATTGGGCGGGGAACACTGAAGCTTTCTTT
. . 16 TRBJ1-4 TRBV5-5 CASSLRVQGVWEKLFF TGTGCCAGCAGCTTGCGCGTCCAGGGTGTTTGGGAAAAACTGTTTTTT
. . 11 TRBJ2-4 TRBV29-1 CSVRWENIQYF TGCAGCGTCAGGTGGGAAAACATTCAGTACTTC
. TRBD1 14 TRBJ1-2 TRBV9 CASSGQGYNYGYTF TGTGCCAGCAGCGGACAGGGGTATAACTATGGCTACACCTTC
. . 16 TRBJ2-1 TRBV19 CASSIQQGWSYNEQFF TGTGCCAGTAGTATTCAGCAGGGGTGGTCCTACAATGAGCAGTTCTTC
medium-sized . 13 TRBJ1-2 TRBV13 CASSLGQVLGCTF TGTGCCAGCAGCTTAGGACAGGTGTTGGGCTGCACCTTC
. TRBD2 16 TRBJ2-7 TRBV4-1 CASSQAPGRGPYEQYF TGCGCCAGCAGCCAAGCTCCAGGGAGGGGTCCCTACGAGCAGTACTTC
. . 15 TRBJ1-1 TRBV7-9 CASSPPNDMNTEAFF TGTGCCAGCAGCCCCCCTAATGATATGAACACTGAAGCTTTCTTT
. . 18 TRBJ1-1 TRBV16 CASSQWSGSGGGHTEAFF TGTGCCAGCAGCCAATGGTCAGGATCGGGGGGCGGCCACACTGAAGCTTTCTTT
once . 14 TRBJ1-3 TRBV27 CASSFSRGENTIYF TGTGCCAGCAGTTTCTCTCGGGGGGAGAACACCATATATTTT
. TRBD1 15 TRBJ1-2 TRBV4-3 CASRKKGGGNYGYTF TGCGCCAGCCGAAAGAAAGGAGGGGGCAACTATGGCTACACCTTC
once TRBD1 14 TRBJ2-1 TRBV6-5 CASSYGTGLDEQFF TGTGCCAGCAGTTACGGGACAGGACTGGATGAGCAGTTCTTC
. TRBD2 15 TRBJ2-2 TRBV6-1 CASSEGRGGAGELFF TGTGCCAGCAGTGAAGGGCGCGGGGGGGCCGGGGAGCTGTTTTTT
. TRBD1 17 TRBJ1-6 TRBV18 CASSRTDRGLQNSPLHF TGTGCCAGCTCGCGGACCGACAGGGGGCTTCAGAATTCACCCCTCCACTTT
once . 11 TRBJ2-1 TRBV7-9 CASSLQNEQFF TGTGCCAGCAGCTTACAAAATGAGCAGTTCTTC
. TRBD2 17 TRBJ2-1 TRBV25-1 CASSEGLAGNSYNEQFF TGTGCCAGCAGTGAGGGACTAGCGGGGAACTCCTACAATGAGCAGTTCTTC
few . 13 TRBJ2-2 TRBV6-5 CASSYGETGELFF TGTGCCAGCAGTTACGGGGAGACCGGGGAGCTGTTTTTT
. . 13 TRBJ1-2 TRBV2 CASSQTGNYGYTF TGTGCCAGCAGCCAAACGGGTAACTATGGCTACACCTTC
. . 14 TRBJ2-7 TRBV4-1 CASSQAHLSYEQYF TGCGCCAGCAGCCAAGCCCACTTGAGCTACGAGCAGTACTTC
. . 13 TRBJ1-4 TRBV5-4 CASSSGEGEKLFF TGTGCCAGCAGCTCAGGGGAGGGTGAAAAACTGTTTTTT
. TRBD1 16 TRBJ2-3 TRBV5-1 CASSKPRDRGSDTQYF TGCGCCAGCAGCAAGCCTCGGGACAGGGGTTCAGATACGCAGTATTTT
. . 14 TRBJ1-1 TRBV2 CASSGGGENTEAFF TGTGCCAGCAGTGGAGGGGGTGAGAACACTGAAGCTTTCTTT
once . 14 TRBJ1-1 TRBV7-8 CASSLRGSNTEAFF TGTGCCAGCAGCTTAAGGGGGTCGAACACTGAAGCTTTCTTT
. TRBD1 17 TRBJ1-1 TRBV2 CASTLGQGGLVGTEAFF TGTGCCAGCACCCTGGGACAGGGAGGGTTAGTGGGCACTGAAGCTTTCTTT
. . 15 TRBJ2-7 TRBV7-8 CASSLVPGAAYEQYF TGTGCCAGCAGCTTAGTGCCAGGGGCGGCCTACGAGCAGTACTTC
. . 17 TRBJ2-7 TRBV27 CASSLLRRTGRDYEQYF TGTGCCAGCAGTTTACTAAGACGGACAGGGAGGGACTACGAGCAGTACTTC
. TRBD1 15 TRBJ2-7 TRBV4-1 CASSLIPGQNYEQYF TGCGCCAGCAGCCTCATTCCGGGACAGAACTACGAGCAGTACTTC